The rows below give T cell receptor beta chains drawn from one sample of a study of T cell responses to AZD1222 COVID-19 vaccine. Assay: immunoSEQ multiplex PCR; the TCRdb copy retains only in-frame clones and omits some. The table lists about 130,000 clones, roughly nine tenths of them singletons, with 6.3% in the top ten. The specimen comprised peripheral blood, sampled on day 0 of AZD1222 vaccination. These receptors all come from an adult in good health. The CDR3 runs from the conserved cysteine through the conserved F or W. Each record gives: D gene, V gene, J gene, CDR3 protein, CDR3 DNA. The D gene is left open where the match is weak.

>.|TRBV6-5|TRBJ1-1
CASSYTQANTEAFF
TGTGCCAGCAGTTACACACAGGCGAACACTGAAGCTTTCTTT
>.|TRBV10-3|TRBJ1-1
CAISETESTEAFF
TGTGCCATCAGTGAGACAGAGAGCACTGAAGCTTTCTTT
>.|TRBV10-3|TRBJ1-1
CAITINRQVGSSTEAFF
TGTGCCATCACCATAAACCGGCAGGTTGGGTCGAGCACTGAAGCTTTCTTT
>.|TRBV5-6|TRBJ1-5
CASSLPVGPQHF
TGTGCCAGCAGCCTCCCCGTGGGGCCCCAGCATTTT
>.|TRBV6-5|TRBJ1-5
CASATGYQPQHF
TGTGCCAGCGCTACAGGGTACCAGCCCCAGCATTTT
>TRBD1|TRBV2|TRBJ2-3
CASRASGTGQGDTQYF
TGTGCCAGCAGAGCCAGCGGGACAGGGCAGGGAGATACGCAGTATTTT
>TRBD2|TRBV6-2/TRBV6-3|TRBJ2-5
CASSHLAGKQETQYF
TGTGCCAGCAGTCACCTAGCGGGGAAACAAGAGACCCAGTACTTC
>.|TRBV18|TRBJ1-5
CASSPDGYSNQPQHF
TGTGCCAGCTCACCGGACGGTTATAGCAATCAGCCCCAGCATTTT
>.|TRBV7-3|TRBJ2-2
CASSLTWERELFF
TGTGCCAGCAGCTTAACGTGGGAGCGGGAGCTGTTTTTT
>.|TRBV6-6|TRBJ1-1
CASSYSRGWTEAFF
TGTGCCAGCAGTTACTCGAGAGGGTGGACTGAAGCTTTCTTT
>TRBD2|TRBV6-2/TRBV6-3|TRBJ2-7
CASSYTSGLARGEQYF
TGTGCCAGCAGCTATACCTCCGGACTAGCTAGGGGCGAGCAGTACTTC
>.|TRBV6-5|TRBJ1-3
CASSYSIGASGNTIYF
TGTGCCAGCAGTTACTCGATTGGGGCATCTGGAAACACCATATATTTT
>.|TRBV6-4|TRBJ2-2
CASSDEGGTGELFF
TGTGCCAGCAGTGATGAGGGCGGCACCGGGGAGCTGTTTTTT
>.|TRBV10-2|TRBJ1-2
CASSERLINYGYTF
TGCGCCAGCAGTGAACGCCTCATTAACTATGGCTACACCTTC